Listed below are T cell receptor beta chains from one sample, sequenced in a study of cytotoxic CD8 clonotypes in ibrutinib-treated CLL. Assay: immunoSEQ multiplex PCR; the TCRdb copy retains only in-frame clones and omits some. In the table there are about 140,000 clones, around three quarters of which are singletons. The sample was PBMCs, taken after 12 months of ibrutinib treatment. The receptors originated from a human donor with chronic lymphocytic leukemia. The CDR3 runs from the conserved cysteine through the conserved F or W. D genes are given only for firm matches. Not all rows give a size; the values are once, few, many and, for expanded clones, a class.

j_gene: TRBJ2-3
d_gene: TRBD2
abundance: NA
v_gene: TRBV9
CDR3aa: CASSVGGRGRVRDTDTQYF
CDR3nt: TGTGCCAGCAGCGTAGGAGGTCGCGGGAGGGTTAGAGACACAGATACGCAGTATTTT

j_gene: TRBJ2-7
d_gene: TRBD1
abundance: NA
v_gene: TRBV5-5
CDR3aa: CASSLWTGEQYF
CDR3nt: TGTGCCAGCAGCCTTTGGACAGGCGAGCAGTACTTC

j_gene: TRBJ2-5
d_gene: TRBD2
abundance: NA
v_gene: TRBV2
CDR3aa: CASSEGVLAGGSQETQYF
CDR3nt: TGTGCCAGCAGTGAAGGGGTCTTAGCGGGGGGGTCCCAAGAGACCCAGTACTTC

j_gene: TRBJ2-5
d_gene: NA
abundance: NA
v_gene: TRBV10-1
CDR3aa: CASSDYYPNQETQYF
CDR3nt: TGCGCCAGCAGTGACTACTACCCCAACCAAGAGACCCAGTACTTC

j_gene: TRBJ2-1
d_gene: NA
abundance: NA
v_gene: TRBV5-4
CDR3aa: CASRPKALTEQFF
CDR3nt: TGTGCCAGCAGACCCAAAGCGTTGACTGAGCAGTTCTTC

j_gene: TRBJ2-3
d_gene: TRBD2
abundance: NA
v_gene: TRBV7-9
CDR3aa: CASSWRLAGASDTQYF
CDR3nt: TGTGCCAGCAGCTGGAGACTAGCGGGAGCAAGTGATACGCAGTATTTT

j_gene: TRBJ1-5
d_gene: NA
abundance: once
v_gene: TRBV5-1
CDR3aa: CASSPFGRGSNQPQHF
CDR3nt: TGCGCCAGCAGCCCATTCGGCAGGGGAAGCAATCAGCCCCAGCATTTT

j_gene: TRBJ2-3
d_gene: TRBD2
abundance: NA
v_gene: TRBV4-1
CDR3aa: CASSQGLAGITDTQYF
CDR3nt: TGCGCCAGCAGCCAAGGACTAGCGGGGATCACAGATACGCAGTATTTT

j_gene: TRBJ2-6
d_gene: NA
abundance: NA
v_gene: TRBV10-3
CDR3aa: CAISRDSGANVLTF
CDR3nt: TGTGCCATCAGCCGCGACTCTGGGGCCAACGTCCTGACTTTC

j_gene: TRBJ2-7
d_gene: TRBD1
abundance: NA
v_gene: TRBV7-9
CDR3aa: CASSEKGQGVWEQYF
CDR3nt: TGTGCCAGCAGCGAAAAGGGACAGGGGGTCTGGGAGCAGTACTTC

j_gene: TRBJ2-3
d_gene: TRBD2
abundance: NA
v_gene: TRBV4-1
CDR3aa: CASSHPKTSGGTSTDTQYF
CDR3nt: TGCGCCAGCAGCCACCCAAAGACTAGCGGGGGCACTAGCACAGATACGCAGTATTTT

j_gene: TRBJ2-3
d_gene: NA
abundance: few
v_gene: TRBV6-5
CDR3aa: CASLAPGTDTQYF
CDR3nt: TGTGCCAGCTTAGCCCCAGGCACAGATACGCAGTATTTT

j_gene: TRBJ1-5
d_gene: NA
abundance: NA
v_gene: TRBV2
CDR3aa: CASSEFATGAFRQPQHF
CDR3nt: TGTGCCAGCAGTGAGTTCGCTACCGGGGCTTTCCGTCAGCCCCAGCATTTT

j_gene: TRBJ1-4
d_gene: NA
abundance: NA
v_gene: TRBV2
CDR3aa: CASRALEGLFF
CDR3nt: TGTGCCAGCAGGGCCCTAGAAGGACTGTTTTTT

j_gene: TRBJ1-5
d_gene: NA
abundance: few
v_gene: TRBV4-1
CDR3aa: CASSPTFPSDQPQHF
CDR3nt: TGCGCCAGCAGCCCTACATTTCCCTCTGATCAGCCCCAGCATTTT

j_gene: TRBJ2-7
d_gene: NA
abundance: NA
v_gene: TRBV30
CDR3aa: CAWSGVSVGYEQYF
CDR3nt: TGTGCCTGGAGTGGGGTGTCGGTGGGCTACGAGCAGTACTTC

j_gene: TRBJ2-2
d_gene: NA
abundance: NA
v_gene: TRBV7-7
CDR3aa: CASSPRRGELFF
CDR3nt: TGTGCTAGCAGCCCCCGTCGGGGGGAGCTGTTTTTT

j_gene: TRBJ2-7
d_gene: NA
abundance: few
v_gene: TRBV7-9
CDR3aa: CASRNAESSYEQYF
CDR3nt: TGTGCCAGCAGAAACGCAGAGAGCTCCTACGAGCAGTACTTC

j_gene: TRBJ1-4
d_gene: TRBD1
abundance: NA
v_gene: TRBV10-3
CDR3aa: CAISDPGGSEKLFF
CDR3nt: TGTGCCATCAGTGATCCAGGGGGTAGTGAAAAACTGTTTTTT

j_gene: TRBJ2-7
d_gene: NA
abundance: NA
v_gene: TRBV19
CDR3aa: CASSTPGNYEQYF
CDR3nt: TGTGCCAGTAGTACCCCCGGGAACTACGAGCAGTACTTC

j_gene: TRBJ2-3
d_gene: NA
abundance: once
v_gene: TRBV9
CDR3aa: CASSVLGMGGTDTQYF
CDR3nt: TGTGCCAGCAGCGTACTCGGGATGGGAGGCACAGATACGCAGTATTTT

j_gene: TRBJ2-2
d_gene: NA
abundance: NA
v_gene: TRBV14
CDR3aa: CASSQVRGSANTGELFF
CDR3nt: TGTGCCAGCAGCCAAGTCCGGGGGTCGGCGAACACCGGGGAGCTGTTTTTT

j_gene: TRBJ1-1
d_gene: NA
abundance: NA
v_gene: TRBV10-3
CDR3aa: CAIARIDTEAFF
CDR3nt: TGTGCCATCGCGCGTATTGACACTGAAGCTTTCTTT

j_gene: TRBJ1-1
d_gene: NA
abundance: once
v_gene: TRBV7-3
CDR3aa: CASSPSRGNTEAFF
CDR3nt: TGTGCCAGCAGCCCAAGTCGGGGGAACACTGAAGCTTTCTTT

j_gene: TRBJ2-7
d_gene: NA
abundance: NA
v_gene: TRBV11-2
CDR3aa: CASSLRGEQYF
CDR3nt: TGTGCCAGCAGCTTGCGTGGCGAGCAGTACTTC

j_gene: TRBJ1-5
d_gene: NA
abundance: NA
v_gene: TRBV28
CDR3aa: CASSSTVGRGNQPQHF
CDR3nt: TGTGCCAGCAGTTCCACAGTAGGCCGGGGCAATCAGCCCCAGCATTTT

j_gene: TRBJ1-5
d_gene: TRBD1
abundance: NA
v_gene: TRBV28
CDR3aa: CASRGQPNQPQHF
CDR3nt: TGTGCCAGCAGGGGACAGCCCAATCAGCCCCAGCATTTT

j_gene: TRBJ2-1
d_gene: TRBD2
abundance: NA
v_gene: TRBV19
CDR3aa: CASSHRPGGTSGYNEQFF
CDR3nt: TGTGCCAGTAGTCATAGGCCCGGAGGGACTAGCGGGTACAATGAGCAGTTCTTC

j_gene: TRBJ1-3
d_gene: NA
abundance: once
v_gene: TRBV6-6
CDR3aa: CASSYSAGNTIYF
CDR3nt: TGTGCCAGCAGTTACTCCGCAGGAAACACCATATATTTT

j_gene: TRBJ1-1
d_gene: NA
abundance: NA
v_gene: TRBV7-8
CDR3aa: CASSLRGVTEAFF
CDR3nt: TGTGCCAGCAGCTTACGGGGCGTCACTGAAGCTTTCTTT

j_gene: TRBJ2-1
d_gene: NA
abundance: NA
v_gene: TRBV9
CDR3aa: CASSVVVGPQFF
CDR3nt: TGTGCCAGCAGCGTAGTTGTGGGGCCGCAGTTCTTC

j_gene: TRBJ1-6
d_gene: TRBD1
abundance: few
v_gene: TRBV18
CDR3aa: CASSPPGQYNSPLHF
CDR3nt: TGTGCCAGCTCACCTCCGGGACAGTATAATTCACCCCTCCACTTT

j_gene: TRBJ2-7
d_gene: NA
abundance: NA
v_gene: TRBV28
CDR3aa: CASGGAYEQYF
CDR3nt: TGTGCCAGCGGAGGAGCCTACGAGCAGTACTTC

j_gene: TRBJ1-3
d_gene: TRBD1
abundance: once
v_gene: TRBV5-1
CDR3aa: CASSAGTGGISGNTIYF
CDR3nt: TGCGCCAGCAGTGCCGGGACAGGGGGTATCTCTGGAAACACCATATATTTT

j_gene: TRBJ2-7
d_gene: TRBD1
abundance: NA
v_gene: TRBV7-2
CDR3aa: CASSLRTGVSYEQYF
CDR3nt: TGTGCCAGCAGCTTAAGGACAGGGGTCTCCTACGAGCAGTACTTC

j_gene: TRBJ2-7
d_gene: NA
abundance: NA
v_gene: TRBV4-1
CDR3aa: CASSQTDRKEYEQYF
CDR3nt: TGCGCCAGCAGCCAAACGGACAGAAAAGAGTACGAGCAGTACTTC

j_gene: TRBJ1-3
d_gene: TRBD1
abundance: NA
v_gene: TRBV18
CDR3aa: CASSPPGQSGNTIYF
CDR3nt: TGTGCCAGCTCACCACCGGGACAGAGTGGAAACACCATATATTTT

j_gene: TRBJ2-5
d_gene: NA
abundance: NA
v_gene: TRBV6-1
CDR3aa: CASSEVDEQETQYF
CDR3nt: TGTGCCAGCAGTGAGGTGGACGAACAAGAGACCCAGTACTTC

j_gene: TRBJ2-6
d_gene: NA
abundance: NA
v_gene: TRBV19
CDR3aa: CASSILAPGANVLTF
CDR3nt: TGTGCCAGTAGTATCCTGGCGCCGGGGGCCAACGTCCTGACTTTC

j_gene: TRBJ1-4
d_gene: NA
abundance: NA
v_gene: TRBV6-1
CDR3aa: CASSGRLTNEKLFF
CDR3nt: TGTGCCAGCAGCGGACGGTTAACTAATGAAAAACTGTTTTTT

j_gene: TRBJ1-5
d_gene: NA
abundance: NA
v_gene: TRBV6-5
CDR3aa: CASSYSRDVSNQPQHF
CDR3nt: TGTGCCAGCAGTTACTCCCGGGACGTTAGCAATCAGCCCCAGCATTTT

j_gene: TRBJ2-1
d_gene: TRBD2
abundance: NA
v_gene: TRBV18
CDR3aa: CASSPAVGLAGDLGGEQFF
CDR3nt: TGTGCCAGCTCACCAGCCGTAGGACTAGCGGGGGACCTAGGGGGTGAGCAGTTCTTC

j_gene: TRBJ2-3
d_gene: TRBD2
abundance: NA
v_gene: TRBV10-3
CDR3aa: CAISVGGTDTQYF
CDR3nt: TGTGCCATCAGTGTGGGAGGGACAGATACGCAGTATTTT

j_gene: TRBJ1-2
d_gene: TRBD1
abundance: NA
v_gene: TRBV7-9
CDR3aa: CASSFEGQYTDYGYTF
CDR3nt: TGTGCCAGCAGCTTTGAGGGACAGTACACCGACTATGGCTACACCTTC

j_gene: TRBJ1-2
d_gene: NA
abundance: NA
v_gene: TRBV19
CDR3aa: CASSIQGNYGYTF
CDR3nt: TGTGCCAGTAGTATACAGGGGAACTATGGCTACACCTTC

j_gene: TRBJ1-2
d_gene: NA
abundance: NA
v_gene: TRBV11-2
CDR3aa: CASSTSAQAFGYTF
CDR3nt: TGTGCCAGCAGCACATCAGCGCAGGCGTTTGGCTACACCTTC

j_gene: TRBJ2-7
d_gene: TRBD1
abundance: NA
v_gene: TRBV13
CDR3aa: CASSLTGTVSYEQYF
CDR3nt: TGTGCCAGCAGCTTGACCGGGACAGTCTCCTACGAGCAGTACTTC